These 7 T cell receptor beta chains share one sample of origin, sequenced in a study of OX40 agonist ivuxolimab in advanced cancers. TCRdb's table, derived via immunoSEQ multiplex PCR, lists solely in-frame clones and lacks some. This repertoire shows about 130,000 clones, 90% to 95% found once; its top ten account for approximately 1%. The specimen comprised CD4+ or CD8+ T cells sorted from blood, sampled in a trial of the OX40 agonist ivuxolimab. These receptors all come from an adult with an advanced solid tumor such as melanoma, head and neck, liver or kidney cancer.

This chain joins TRBV4-1 and TRBJ1-6; no clear D. V gave up 5 bases and J gave up 6 bases, with 11 bases separating them. The CDR3 spans 14 residues. CDR1 MGHRA and CDR2 YSYEKL come from the germline V gene. DNA of the CDR3: TGCGCCAGCAGCGCCTTTGGTCCTAATTCACCCCTCCACTTT. Translated: CASSAFGPNSPLHF.

The rearrangement uses TRBV4-3 and TRBJ2-7; TRBD2 might be the D (5 bases). Trimming took 1 base from V and 6 from J, leaving 13 bases between them. The germline V gene encodes CDR1 LGHNA and CDR2 YSLEER. This CDR3 region has 14 residues. This chain's CDR3 is CASSQGLRGAEQYF. The CDR3 nucleotides read TGCGCCAGCAGCCAAGGGTTACGGGGAGCCGAGCAGTACTTC.

The V gene is TRBV4-2, the J gene TRBJ2-7, with 7 bases identical to TRBD2. This CDR3 has 15 amino acids. Trimming at V came to 4 bases and at J to 3 bases, leaving 9 bases not matched to a gene. Looked up from germline, CDR1 is LGHNA and CDR2 is YNFKEQ. As DNA, the CDR3 is TGTGCCAGCAGCCCGGCGGGCGGGGGACGCTACGAGCAGTACTTC. It encodes CASSPAGGGRYEQYF.

The rearrangement uses TRBV5-5 and TRBJ2-2; 7 bases are shared with TRBD1. The CDR3 is 16 residues long. After removal of 4 bases from V and 4 bases from J, the junction contained 10 bases not matched to a gene. Germline CDR1 is SGHKS and CDR2 is YYEKEE (reference sequence). CDR3 in amino acids: CASSAGQGDGTGELFF. CDR3 bases: TGTGCCAGCAGCGCAGGCCAGGGGGATGGCACCGGGGAGCTGTTTTTT.

The chain employs TRBV9 and TRBJ2-3; no firm D call. This CDR3 is 15 amino acids long. Between the trimmed V and J ends, which lost 1 base and 3 bases, there was a span of 12 bases. Germline assignment: CDR1 SGDLS and CDR2 YYNGEE. CDR3 amino acids: CASSVNYAGTDTQYF. Here the CDR3 DNA reads TGTGCCAGCAGCGTAAATTATGCTGGGACAGATACGCAGTATTTT.

The chain joins TRBV5-1 to TRBJ1-2; D is perhaps TRBD1 (5 bases). CDR1 SGHRS and CDR2 YFSETQ come from the germline V gene. V was pared by 0 bases and J by 8 bases, with 17 bases between. CDR3 length: 15 residues. The CDR3 spells CASSLGEEGAGGYTF. The CDR3, as DNA: TGCGCCAGCAGCTTGGGCGAGGAAGGGGCGGGCGGCTACACCTTC.

The chain recombines TRBV6-5 with TRBJ2-2; no definite D call. The CDR3 totals 13 residues. V lost 4 bases and J lost 3, with 6 bases in between. In germline, CDR1 is MNHEY, CDR2 SVGAGI. The CDR3 DNA sequence: TGTGCCAGCAGTTGGGGATACACCGGGGAGCTGTTTTTT. Its translation is CASSWGYTGELFF.